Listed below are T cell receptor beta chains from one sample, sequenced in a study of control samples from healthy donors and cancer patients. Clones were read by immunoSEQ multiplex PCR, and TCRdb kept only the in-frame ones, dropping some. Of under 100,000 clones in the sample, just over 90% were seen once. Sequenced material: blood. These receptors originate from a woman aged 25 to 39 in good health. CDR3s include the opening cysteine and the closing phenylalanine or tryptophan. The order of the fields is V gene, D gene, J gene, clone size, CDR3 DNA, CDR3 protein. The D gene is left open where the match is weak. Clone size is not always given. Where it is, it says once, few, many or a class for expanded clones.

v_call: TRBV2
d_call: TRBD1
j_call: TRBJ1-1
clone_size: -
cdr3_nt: TGTGCCAGCAACAGGGGGGACACTGAAGCTTTCTTT
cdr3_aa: CASNRGDTEAFF

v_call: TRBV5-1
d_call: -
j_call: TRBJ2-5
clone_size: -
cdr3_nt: TGCGCCAGCAGCGAGGGCCCGATCCAGTACTTC
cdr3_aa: CASSEGPIQYF

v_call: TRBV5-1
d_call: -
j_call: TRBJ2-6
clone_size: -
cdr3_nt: TGCGCCAGCAGCCCAGGGAGATCTGGGGCCAACGTCCTGACTTTC
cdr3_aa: CASSPGRSGANVLTF

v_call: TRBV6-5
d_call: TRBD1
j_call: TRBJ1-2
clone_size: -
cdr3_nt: TGTGCCAGCAGAAGGACAGGGAACTATGGCTACACCTTC
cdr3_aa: CASRRTGNYGYTF

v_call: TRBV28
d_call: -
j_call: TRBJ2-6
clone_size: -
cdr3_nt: TGTGCCAGCAGTCCGGGACAAATCTCTGGGGCCAACGTCCTGACTTTC
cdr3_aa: CASSPGQISGANVLTF

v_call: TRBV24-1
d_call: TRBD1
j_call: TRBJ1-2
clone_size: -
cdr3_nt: TGTGCCACCAGCAGTGACAGGGCCTATGGCTACACCTTC
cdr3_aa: CATSSDRAYGYTF

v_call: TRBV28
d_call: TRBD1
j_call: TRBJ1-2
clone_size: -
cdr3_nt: TGTGCCAGCAGTCGGACGACAGGGGACTATGGCTACACCTTC
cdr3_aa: CASSRTTGDYGYTF

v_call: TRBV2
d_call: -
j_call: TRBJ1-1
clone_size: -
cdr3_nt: TGTGCCAGCAGTGTGGACGCGGCTTTCTTT
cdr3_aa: CASSVDAAFF

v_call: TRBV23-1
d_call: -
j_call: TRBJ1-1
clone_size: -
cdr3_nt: TGCGCCAGCACCGGACCCCATGAAGCTTTCTTT
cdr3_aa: CASTGPHEAFF

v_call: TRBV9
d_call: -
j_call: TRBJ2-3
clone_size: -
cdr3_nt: TGTGCCAGCAGCGTAGACAGGGCGACAGATACGCAGTATTTT
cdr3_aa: CASSVDRATDTQYF

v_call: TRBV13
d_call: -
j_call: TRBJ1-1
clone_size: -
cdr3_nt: TGTGCCAGCAGCCTAAGGGTCGGGACATGGAGAGAGGGCACTGAAGCTTTCTTT
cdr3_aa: CASSLRVGTWREGTEAFF

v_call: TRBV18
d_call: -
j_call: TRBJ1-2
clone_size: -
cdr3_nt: TGTGCCAGCTCACCAACCAAGGCTGGGGAAAAGGCTTTC
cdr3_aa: CASSPTKAGEKAF

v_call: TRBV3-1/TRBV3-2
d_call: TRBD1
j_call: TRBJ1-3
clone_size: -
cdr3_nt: TGTGCCAGCAGCGCCGGGACAGGGAATCTCGGAAACACCATATATTTT
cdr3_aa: CASSAGTGNLGNTIYF

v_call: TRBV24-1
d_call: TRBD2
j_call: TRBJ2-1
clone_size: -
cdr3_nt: TGTGCCACCAGTGACCCAAAGACTAGCGGGTCCTACAATGAGCAGTTCTTC
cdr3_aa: CATSDPKTSGSYNEQFF

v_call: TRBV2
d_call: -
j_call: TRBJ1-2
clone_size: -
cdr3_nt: TGTGCCAGCACTGAAGGGGGGGGCGGCAGGACCGGCTACACCTTC
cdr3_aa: CASTEGGGGRTGYTF

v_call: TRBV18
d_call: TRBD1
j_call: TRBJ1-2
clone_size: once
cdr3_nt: TGTGCCAGCTCGCGACCTGGGACAGGGGGGAATTCTAACTATGGCTACACCTTC
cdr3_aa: CASSRPGTGGNSNYGYTF

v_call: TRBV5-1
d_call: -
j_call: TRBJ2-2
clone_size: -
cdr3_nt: TGCGCCAGCAGCTTGGACAGGTTGAGCACCGGGGAGCTGTTTTTT
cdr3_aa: CASSLDRLSTGELFF

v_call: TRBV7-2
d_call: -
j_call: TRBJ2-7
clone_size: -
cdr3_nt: TGTGCCAGCAGCGTTCTACAGGGTGCCTACGAGCAGTACTTC
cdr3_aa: CASSVLQGAYEQYF

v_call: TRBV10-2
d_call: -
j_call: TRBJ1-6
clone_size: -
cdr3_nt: TGCGCCAGCAGTGCCCAAAAGGGGGATACCCCCCTCCACTTT
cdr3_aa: CASSAQKGDTPLHF

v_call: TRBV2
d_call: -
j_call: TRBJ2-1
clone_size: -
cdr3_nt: TGTGCCAGCAGTTCTATGGCGGATTCCTACAATGAGCAGTTCTTC
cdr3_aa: CASSSMADSYNEQFF

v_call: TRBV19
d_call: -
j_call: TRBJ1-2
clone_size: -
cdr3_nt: TGTGCCAGTACTCGGTCAGCCGTCTCTTCGAACTATGGCTACACCTTC
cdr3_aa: CASTRSAVSSNYGYTF

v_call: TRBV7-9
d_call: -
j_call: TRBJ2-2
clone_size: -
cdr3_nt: TGTGCCAGCAGCCTCATCCGATCACAGGGAGTCCCCGGGGAGCTGTTTTTT
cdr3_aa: CASSLIRSQGVPGELFF

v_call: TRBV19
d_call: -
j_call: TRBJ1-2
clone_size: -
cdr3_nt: TGTGCCAGTAGTCCCGCGGGGGCCTATGGCTACACCTTC
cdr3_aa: CASSPAGAYGYTF

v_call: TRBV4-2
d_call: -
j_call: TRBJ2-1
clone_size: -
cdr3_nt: TGTGCCAGCAGCCCCGCCGGTGGTCTATCCTACAATGAGCAGTTCTTC
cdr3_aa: CASSPAGGLSYNEQFF

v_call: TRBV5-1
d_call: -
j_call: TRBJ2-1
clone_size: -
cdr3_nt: TGCGCCAGCAGCTTGGTAGCTACAACACCCTACAATGAGCAGTTCTTC
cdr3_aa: CASSLVATTPYNEQFF

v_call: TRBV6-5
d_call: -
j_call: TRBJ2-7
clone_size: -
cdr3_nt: TGTGCCAGCAGCATAGGATCAACCTACGAGCAGTACTTC
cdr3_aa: CASSIGSTYEQYF

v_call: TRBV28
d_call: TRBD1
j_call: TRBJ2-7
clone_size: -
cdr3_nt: TGTGCCAGCGGCGGACAGGAGGCCTACGAGCAGTACTTC
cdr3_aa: CASGGQEAYEQYF

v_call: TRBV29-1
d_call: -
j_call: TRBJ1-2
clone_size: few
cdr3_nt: TGCAGCGTTGAAGATGGCTCGGGAGGGGAGTTGGGCTATGGCTACACCTTC
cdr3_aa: CSVEDGSGGELGYGYTF

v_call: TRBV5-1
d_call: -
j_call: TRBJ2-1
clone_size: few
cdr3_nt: TGCGCCAGCGGGACTGCCTCCTACAATGAGCAGTTCTTC
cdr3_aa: CASGTASYNEQFF